Given below is one T cell receptor (beta chain) in context. Its specificity is not known. The CDR3 spans 14 residues. Trimming removed 1 base from V and 5 bases from J, with 12 bases in between. Germline CDR1 reads MGHRA; CDR2 reads YSYEKL. The sample belongs to a study of cytomegalovirus exposure and HLA in healthy donors. Despite likely unrecorded immune exposures, the donors were nominally healthy at the time of sampling. In the PCR, 60 Vbeta and 13 Jbeta primers were used. Sequenced by immunoSEQ multiplex PCR; TCRdb stores in-frame clones only, minus some. The sample contains about 160,000 clones, approximately 77% of which appear only once. Study conclusions and caveats: TCR beta chain V- and J-gene trimming was linked, in a later analysis, to a missense variant in DCLRE1C. Several V segments, TRBV6-2 and TRBV6-3 among them, could not be told apart and were dropped.

This clonotype originated in a young man in good health and CMV-seropositive. The V gene is TRBV4-1, the J gene TRBJ2-7; D not resolved. Sequences were obtained from PBMCs. The CDR3 DNA reads as TGCGCCAGCAGCCAAGTCCTTCGTCGCGACGAGCAGTACTTC. Protein: CASSQVLRRDEQYF.